The 8 T cell receptor beta chains presented below share a single source sample, sequenced in a study of response to subunit inactivated influenza vaccine. TCRdb fed the RT-PCR reads into MiXCR, producing one record per CDR3 protein. The table has more than 700,000 distinct CDR3 sequences, 21% seen once. The sample here was PBMCs from blood, taken less than 6 days after vaccination. The receptors shown here come from a man in his fifties or sixties who received an inactivated influenza vaccine.

This clonotype came up a few times. This chain connects TRBV20-1 to TRBJ2-7; 12 bases line up with TRBD2. V gave up 0 bases and J gave up 3 bases; unmatched junction bases: 6. This CDR3 has 16 residues. Per germline, CDR1 DFQATT and CDR2 SNEGSKA (reference sequence). CDR3 region: CSARDRLAGVFYEQYF. In DNA, the CDR3 is TGCAGTGCTAGAGACCGACTAGCGGGGGTATTCTACGAGCAGTACTTC.

This clonotype turned up a few times. This chain joins TRBV10-2 and TRBJ2-3; possible D gene TRBD2, 7 bases. The V end lost 6 bases, the J end lost 4 bases, and 20 bases lay between the germline ends. CDR1 and CDR2 (germline): WSHSY, SAAADI. The CDR3 totals 16 residues. In DNA, the CDR3 is TGCGCCAGCAGACGGACAGCGGGGCGGGGGCCAGATACGCAGTATTTT. Translation gives CASRRTAGRGPDTQYF.

This clonotype was counted only a few times. J is TRBJ1-1 and V is TRBV20-1; D is unresolved. The CDR3 runs to 11 residues. Germline loops: CDR1 DFQATT, CDR2 SNEGSKA (reference sequence). V lost 3 bases to trimming and J lost 8 bases, with 10 bases between them. As DNA, the CDR3 is TGCAGTGCTAGGAGGCGGACGGAAGCTTTCTTT. The encoded protein is CSARRRTEAFF.

This clonotype was seen more than once but under ten times. CDR3 in amino acids: CASSPGTLVSGNTIYF. The CDR3 DNA reads TGTGCCAGCAGTCCCGGGACCCTAGTCTCTGGAAACACCATATATTTT. The chain carries TRBV12-3 or TRBV12-4 and TRBJ1-3, with D perhaps TRBD1 (5 bases). The V end was cut by 5 bases, the J end by 0 bases, with 14 bases between. There are 16 residues in the CDR3.

This clonotype has only a few counts. This may be a read error: a much more frequent sequence differs by one nucleotide. The chain joins TRBV21-1 to TRBJ2-7. TRBV21-1 is described as a pseudogene. This CDR3 is built from 10 residues. CDR3 sequence: CASSYYEQYF. CDR3 DNA sequence: TGTGCCAGCAGCTACTACGAGCAGTACTTC.

The CDR3 nucleotides read TGTGCCAGCAGTTATAGCGGGGGGGCTCTGAATACGCAGTATTTT. As protein: CASSYSGGALNTQYF. The genes are TRBV12-3 or TRBV12-4 and TRBJ2-3; 11 positions agree with TRBD2. V lost 4 bases to trimming and J lost 7 bases; unmatched junction nucleotides: 7. The CDR3 loop spans 15 amino acids.

This clonotype was counted a few times. The chain carries TRBV28 and TRBJ2-5, with no clear D. Per germline, CDR1 MDHEN and CDR2 SYDVKM. Trimming left V 2 bases short and J 3 bases short, with 7 bases between. This CDR3 is 13 amino acids long. The CDR3 sequence: CASSLHLEETQYF. The CDR3 coding sequence is TGTGCCAGCAGTTTACACCTCGAAGAGACCCAGTACTTC.

This clonotype was observed a few times. This chain connects TRBV5-1 to TRBJ2-1; 12 bases map to TRBD2. The length of the CDR3 is 15 residues. From germline, CDR1 is SGHRS and CDR2 YFSETQ. J lost 4 bases, V lost 5 bases, and 4 bases had no gene match. CDR3 loop: CASRPGTSGYNEQFF. CDR3 nucleotide sequence: TGCGCCAGCAGGCCCGGGACTAGCGGGTACAATGAGCAGTTCTTC.